The rows below give T cell receptor beta chains drawn from one sample of a study of cytomegalovirus exposure and HLA in healthy donors. Method: immunoSEQ multiplex PCR; TCRdb's copy keeps in-frame clones and lacks some. The data contain about 140,000 clones, over 60% of them singletons. The specimen sequenced was PBMCs. These receptors were collected from a male donor in good health and CMV-seropositive. Both conserved end residues are part of each CDR3. The D gene is left open where the match is weak. The listing skips clone size in some rows; elsewhere it reads once, few, many or a size class.

TGTGCCAGCAGTTACTCCACAGGGTTTGGTTATGGCTACACCTTC CASSYSTGFGYGYTF - TRBJ1-2 - TRBV6-5
TGTGCCAGCAGCCTGGCGAACTATGGCTACACCTTC CASSLANYGYTF - TRBJ1-2 - TRBV5-5
TGTGCCAGCAGTCTAGCGGGAGATGAGGGGCAAGAGACCCAGTACTTC CASSLAGDEGQETQYF - TRBJ2-5 TRBD2 TRBV2
TGTGCCAGCAGTGAAATGGGGCTTACCTTCAATGAGCAGTTCTTC CASSEMGLTFNEQFF - TRBJ2-1 - TRBV2
TGTGCCTGGAGTGTCCTCGGAGCCCCCCAAGAGACCCAGTACTTC CAWSVLGAPQETQYF once TRBJ2-5 - TRBV30
TGTGCCAGCAGCGGGACAGGGGAGGCATACACCATATATTTT CASSGTGEAYTIYF few TRBJ1-3 TRBD1 TRBV6-1
TGTGCCAGCAGCGCCGCCGGGACTAGCGGGAGTGGAGAGACCCAGTACTTC CASSAAGTSGSGETQYF - TRBJ2-5 TRBD2 TRBV9
TGTGCCAGCAGTGACGGGACAGGGTATGAAAAACTGTTTTTT CASSDGTGYEKLFF - TRBJ1-4 TRBD1 TRBV2
TGTGCCAGCACCAGGGTCTCTGGGGCCAACGTCCTGACTTTC CASTRVSGANVLTF few TRBJ2-6 - TRBV6-1
TGTGCCAGCAGTGAAACGGGACAGGGTTGGGACATTCAGTACTTC CASSETGQGWDIQYF - TRBJ2-4 TRBD1 TRBV27
TGTGCCAGCAGTTACGGGGACAGGGGATCTGGCTACACCTTC CASSYGDRGSGYTF - TRBJ1-2 TRBD1 TRBV6-5
TGTGCCAGCAGCTGGGGGAGGCAGAGAGAGACCCAGTACTTC CASSWGRQRETQYF - TRBJ2-5 - TRBV5-8
TGTGCCAGCAGCTTAACTGGGGCTGGCACTGAAGCTTTCTTT CASSLTGAGTEAFF - TRBJ1-1 - TRBV7-2
TGTGCCAGCAGCTCGTTATCGGGAGAGAACACCGGGGAGCTGTTTTTT CASSSLSGENTGELFF - TRBJ2-2 - TRBV7-6
TGTGCCAGTAGCCGGGACAGGGCAAGGAAGAGCACTGAAGCTTTCTTT CASSRDRARKSTEAFF - TRBJ1-1 TRBD1 TRBV19
TGTGCCACCAGCAGAGTGGACAGGCTAGGCATTCAGTACTTC CATSRVDRLGIQYF few TRBJ2-4 TRBD1 TRBV15
TGTGCCAGCAGCTTAGTTCGGGGGGCGCGGAACGAGCAGTACTTC CASSLVRGARNEQYF - TRBJ2-7 - TRBV7-2
TGTGCCAGCACTGGACAGTCTAGCACAGATACGCAGTATTTT CASTGQSSTDTQYF - TRBJ2-3 - TRBV28
TGTGCCACCAGCAGAGATGCGGCTAGCGGGGGGTACGAGCAGTACTTC CATSRDAASGGYEQYF - TRBJ2-7 TRBD2 TRBV15
TGTGCCAGCAGCCCGGATACAGGGAACCACGAGCAGTACTTC CASSPDTGNHEQYF few TRBJ2-7 - TRBV7-6
TGTGCCAGCTCAACCGGGACTAGCGCCTCCCGGAGGAATGAGCAGTTCTTC CASSTGTSASRRNEQFF once TRBJ2-1 TRBD2 TRBV18
TGTGCCAGCACCTTGGCCCAGGGCTACGAGCAGTACTTC CASTLAQGYEQYF - TRBJ2-7 - TRBV7-9
TGTGCCAGCAGCGCCGTAACTAGTTCCCAAGAGACCCAGTACTTC CASSAVTSSQETQYF - TRBJ2-5 - TRBV7-2
TGTGCCAGCAGTGAAGTAAACAGGGGGCCGAACACTGAAGCTTTCTTT CASSEVNRGPNTEAFF few TRBJ1-1 TRBD1 TRBV6-1
TGTGCCAGCTCACCAACAGGGAACGGCGAGCAGTACTTC CASSPTGNGEQYF - TRBJ2-7 - TRBV18
TGCGCCAGCAGCCCCTACCGGGACAGCTCCTACGAGCAGTACTTC CASSPYRDSSYEQYF - TRBJ2-7 TRBD1 TRBV4-1
TGCGCCAGCAGCCAATGGGTGAGCGCCCAGCCCCAGCATTTT CASSQWVSAQPQHF - TRBJ1-5 - TRBV4-1
TGTGCCAGCTCATACAGGACTAGCGGGTTCAAAGAGACCCAGTACTTC CASSYRTSGFKETQYF - TRBJ2-5 TRBD2 TRBV18
TGTGCCAGCAGTTACTCTGCCAGCTATGGCTACACCTTC CASSYSASYGYTF - TRBJ1-2 - TRBV6-5
TGTGCCAGCAGCTTAGCCCTTCACAGCAAGGATGGCTACACCTTC CASSLALHSKDGYTF - TRBJ1-2 - TRBV7-6
TGTGCCAGCACCGCACAGTCCACCCGACGTTACGAGCAGTACTTC CASTAQSTRRYEQYF - TRBJ2-7 - TRBV28
TGTGCCAGCAGCTTAGGGACAGGTTTTTACACAGATACGCAGTATTTT CASSLGTGFYTDTQYF once TRBJ2-3 TRBD1 TRBV7-8
TGTGCCAGCTCAGCGGACAGGGTGGACGGCTACACCTTC CASSADRVDGYTF few TRBJ1-2 TRBD1 TRBV18
TGTGCTAGTGGTAGACAGTCCTACAATGAGCAGTTCTTC CASGRQSYNEQFF - TRBJ2-1 - TRBV12-5
TGTGCCAGCAGTGAACCGGGACTAGGTGGTAGCGAGCAGTACTTC CASSEPGLGGSEQYF - TRBJ2-7 TRBD2 TRBV6-1
TGTGCCAGCAGCGCCCCCGGGACAGGGAAGACCTACGAGCAGTACTTC CASSAPGTGKTYEQYF - TRBJ2-7 TRBD1 TRBV13
TGCAGCGACCAAGGGGACAGACCCTATGGCTACACCTTC CSDQGDRPYGYTF - TRBJ1-2 TRBD1 TRBV29-1
TGTGCCAGCAGTTTACAGGGTGAATTCGGCTATGGCTACACCTTC CASSLQGEFGYGYTF - TRBJ1-2 - TRBV27
TGTGCCAGCAGTGAAGACTATAGTTTCGCCTACGAGCAGTACTTC CASSEDYSFAYEQYF - TRBJ2-7 - TRBV2
TGTGCCAGCAGCTTAATGAGGCCAGGACTAGCGGGATCCTACAATGAGCAATTCTTC CASSLMRPGLAGSYNEQFF once TRBJ2-1 TRBD2 TRBV7-3
TGTGCCAGCAGCTTAAGACTAGCGGGAGTGGACGAGCAGTACTTC CASSLRLAGVDEQYF - TRBJ2-7 TRBD2 TRBV7-9
TGTGCCAGCAGTTCGATAGGGGAGGACACAGATACGCAGTATTTT CASSSIGEDTDTQYF - TRBJ2-3 - TRBV6-6
TGTGCCAGCAGCGACGGGACTAGAAAGGAAAAACCGCCGCTAAACAATGAGCAGTTCTTC CASSDGTRKEKPPLNNEQFF - TRBJ2-1 - TRBV21-1
TGTGCCAGCAGCACTCTAGCGGGGGGCTACGAGCAGTACTTC CASSTLAGGYEQYF few TRBJ2-7 TRBD2 TRBV7-2
TGTGCCAGCAGCTTGCCGGGCAGCGGGGGGCCGGAGCAGTTCTTC CASSLPGSGGPEQFF once TRBJ2-1 TRBD2 TRBV13
TGTGCCAGCAGCGTAGGGAGTGGGACAGGGAAATATGGCTACACCTTC CASSVGSGTGKYGYTF - TRBJ1-2 TRBD1 TRBV9
TGTGCCAGCAGCGTAGGCAGGGGGCAGTACGAGCAGTACTTC CASSVGRGQYEQYF - TRBJ2-7 TRBD1 TRBV9
TGTGCCAGCAGCTTTGGCGGGGTCGTCTCCTACGAGCAGTACTTC CASSFGGVVSYEQYF - TRBJ2-7 - TRBV7-2
TGTGCCAGTAGTATAGATTGGGGGACATACAGCAATCAGCCCCAGCATTTT CASSIDWGTYSNQPQHF - TRBJ1-5 - TRBV19
TGCGCCAGCAGCCGACTAGAGACGGAGACCCAGTACTTC CASSRLETETQYF few TRBJ2-5 - TRBV4-1
TGTGCCAGCAGGCGGGGGGGGTCGGGAAATGAGCAGTTCTTC CASRRGGSGNEQFF - TRBJ2-1 TRBD2 TRBV28